This T cell receptor beta chain was recorded in a study of CXCR3-negative and CXCR3-positive naive CD8 T cells. General observations from the study: TRB CDR3s were more hydrophobic in CXCR3-positive than in CXCR3-negative naive cells. Across naive subsets, surface CD5 expression was comparable, and TCR strength was inferred from properties of the TRB CDR3.

In preparing the TRB cDNA libraries, 5' RACE with UMI labels was used. TCRdb reprocessed the 5' RACE reads and stores each CDR3 protein as one record, lacking DNA. The table lists about 70,000 distinct CDR3 sequences, with approximately 0.76% in the top ten. From germline, CDR1 is SEHNR and CDR2 FQNEAQ (reference sequence). The CDR3 loop spans 13 amino acids. About this clonotype: Antigen specificity is unknown.

The sample consisted of naive CXCR3+ CD8+ T cells from blood. Subset reported: CD45RO-CCR7+CD27+CD95- naive CD8+ T cells expressing CXCR3 (TNR3+). The receptor was derived from a human donor in good health. Some clones in this sample may be carry-over from other donors' samples. This chain uses TRBV7-9 with TRBJ2-7. CDR3 protein: CAGSSGWGPEQYF.